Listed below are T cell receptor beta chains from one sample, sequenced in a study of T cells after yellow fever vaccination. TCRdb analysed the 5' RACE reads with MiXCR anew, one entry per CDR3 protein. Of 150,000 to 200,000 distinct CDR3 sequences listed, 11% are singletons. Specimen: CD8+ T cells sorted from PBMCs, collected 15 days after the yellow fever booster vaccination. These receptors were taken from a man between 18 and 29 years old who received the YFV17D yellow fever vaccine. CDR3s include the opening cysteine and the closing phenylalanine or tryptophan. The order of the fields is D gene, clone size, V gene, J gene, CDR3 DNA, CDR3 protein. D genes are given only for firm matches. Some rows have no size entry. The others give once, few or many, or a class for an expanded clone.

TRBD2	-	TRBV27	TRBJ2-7	TGTGCCAGCAGTTTAGGAGCGGGGTCGATCTACGAGCAGTACTTC	CASSLGAGSIYEQYF
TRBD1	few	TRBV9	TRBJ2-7	TGTGCCAGCAGCGGATCGGGACAGGAAGCCTACGAGCAGTACTTC	CASSGSGQEAYEQYF
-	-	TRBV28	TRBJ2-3	TGTGCCAGCCAAGGAGACACCTCTAGCACAGATACGCAGTATTTT	CASQGDTSSTDTQYF
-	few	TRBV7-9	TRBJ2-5	TGTGCCAGCAGCTCCCCACAGGAGGGGGCTAGCTTGGAGACCCAGTACTTC	CASSSPQEGASLETQYF
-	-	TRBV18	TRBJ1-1	TGTGCCAGCTCACCCCCGGAGAGGGCTAACACTGAAGCTTTCTTT	CASSPPERANTEAFF
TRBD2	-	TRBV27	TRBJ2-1	TGTGCCAGCACCTCGATCGGGACTAGCCACAATGAGCAGTTCTTC	CASTSIGTSHNEQFF
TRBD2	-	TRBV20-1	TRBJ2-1	TGCAGTGTCATAGCGGGGGGAATCTACAATGAGCAGTTCTTC	CSVIAGGIYNEQFF
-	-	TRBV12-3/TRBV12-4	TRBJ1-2	TGTGCCAGCAGTTTAATTGGGGGGATCTATGGCTACACCTTC	CASSLIGGIYGYTF
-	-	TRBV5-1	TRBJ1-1	TGCGCCAGCAGCTTTGATGATGGAGGCACTGAAGCTTTCTTT	CASSFDDGGTEAFF
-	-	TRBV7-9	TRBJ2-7	TGTGCCAGCAGCTTAGAGGCAGAGGCTCCCGAGCAGTACTTC	CASSLEAEAPEQYF
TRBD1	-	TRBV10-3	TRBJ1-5	TGTGCCATCAGTGATGGACAGGGGAGTCAGCCCCAGCATTTT	CAISDGQGSQPQHF
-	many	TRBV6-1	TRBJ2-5	TGTGCCAGCAGTGTATCGGAGACCCAGTACTTC	CASSVSETQYF
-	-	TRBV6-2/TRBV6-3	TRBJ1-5	TGTGCCAGCAGTTACGACAACTTCAATCAGCCCCAGCATTTT	CASSYDNFNQPQHF
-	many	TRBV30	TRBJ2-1	TGTGCCTGGAGTGTACCGGGGGACCCCTACAATGAGCAGTTCTTC	CAWSVPGDPYNEQFF
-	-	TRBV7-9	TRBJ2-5	TGTGCCAGCAGCTTAATCCCGGGACCTCGGGGCGAGACCCAGTACTTC	CASSLIPGPRGETQYF
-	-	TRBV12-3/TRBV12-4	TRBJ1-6	TGTGCCAGCAGCCCCCAAATGGGCTCTTGGATCGTACCCCTCCACTTT	CASSPQMGSWIVPLHF
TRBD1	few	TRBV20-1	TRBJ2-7	TGCAGTGCTAGAGCGACAGGGGCGATCCTGTCCTACGAGCAGTACTTC	CSARATGAILSYEQYF
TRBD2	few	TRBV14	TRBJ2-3	TGTGCCAGCAGCTACCTAGCGGGGGGGCCACAAGATACGCAGTATTTT	CASSYLAGGPQDTQYF
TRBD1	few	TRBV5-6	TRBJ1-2	TGTGCAACCCGGACAGGAATGAAGTACTATGGCTACACCTTC	CATRTGMKYYGYTF
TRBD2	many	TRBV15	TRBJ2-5	TGTGCCACCAGCAGAGATCTTAGCGGGGGGGCCTCGGAGACCCAGTACTTC	CATSRDLSGGASETQYF
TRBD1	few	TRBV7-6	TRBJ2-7	TGTGCCAGCAGCTTAGGGACAGGGAGTGAGCAGTACTTC	CASSLGTGSEQYF
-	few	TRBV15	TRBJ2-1	TGTGCCACCAGCGGACGGGTCGCGGAGAGCTACAATGAGCAGTTCTTC	CATSGRVAESYNEQFF
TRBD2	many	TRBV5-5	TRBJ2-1	TGTGCCAGCAGCTGGTTTAGCGGGGGGTCTAGGTACAATGAGCAGTTCTTC	CASSWFSGGSRYNEQFF
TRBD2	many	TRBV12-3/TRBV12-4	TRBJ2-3	TGTGCCAGCAGTCCCACCCGCCGACTAGCGGGGGGGCCATCACATACGCAGTATTTT	CASSPTRRLAGGPSHTQYF
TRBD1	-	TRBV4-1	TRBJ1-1	TGCGCCAGCAGCCAAATCGGACAGGGATCTTCTGAAGCTTTCTTT	CASSQIGQGSSEAFF
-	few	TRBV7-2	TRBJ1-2	TGTGCCAGCAGCTTAGCTGGAGGGGACTACACCTTC	CASSLAGGDYTF
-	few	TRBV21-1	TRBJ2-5	TGTGCCAGCTACAGGGGGCCAGAGACCCAGTACTTC	CASYRGPETQYF
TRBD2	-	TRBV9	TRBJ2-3	TGTGCCAGCAGCACCCAACCCGGCGGGGGGAGCGCAGATACGCAGTATTTT	CASSTQPGGGSADTQYF
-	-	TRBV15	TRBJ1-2	TGTGCCACCAGCAGAGATCGTGAGGCGTCGGGGGGTGGCTACACCTTC	CATSRDREASGGGYTF
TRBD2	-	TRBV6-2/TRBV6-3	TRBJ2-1	TGTGCCAGCAGGCCCGTATTCCGGACTAGCGGGGCCTCCTACAATGAGCAGTTCTTC	CASRPVFRTSGASYNEQFF
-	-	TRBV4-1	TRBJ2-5	TGCGCCAGCAGCCAAGAAGGAGGATTTCTGGGGTCAGAGACCCAGTACTTC	CASSQEGGFLGSETQYF
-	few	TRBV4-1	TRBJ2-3	TGCGCCAGCAGCCTCATCCCGGGGACGCCGGAGTTCACAGATACGCAGTATTTT	CASSLIPGTPEFTDTQYF
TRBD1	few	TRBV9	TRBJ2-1	TGTGCCAGCAGCGTAGCGGACAGGGTGGGCTACAATGAGCAGTTCTTC	CASSVADRVGYNEQFF
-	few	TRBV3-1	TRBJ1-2	TGTGCCAGCGGATCCGACAGGCCAGCTAACTATGGCTACACCTTC	CASGSDRPANYGYTF
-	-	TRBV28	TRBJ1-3	TGTGCCAGCAGTTTACCGGGTAGCTCTGGAAACACCATATATTTT	CASSLPGSSGNTIYF
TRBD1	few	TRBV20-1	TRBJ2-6	TGCAGTGCTAGGGCGACAGGGTCGGGGGCCAACGTCCTGACTTTC	CSARATGSGANVLTF
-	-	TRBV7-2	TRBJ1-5	TGTGCCAGCAGCTTATATCGGGGGCCAGGGAATCAGCCCCAGCATTTT	CASSLYRGPGNQPQHF
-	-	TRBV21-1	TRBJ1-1	TGTGCCAGCAGCAAAAGGGCGAGGAACACTGAAGCTTTCTTT	CASSKRARNTEAFF
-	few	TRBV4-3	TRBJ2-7	TGCGCCAGCAGCCAAGATCCTACAGGCGAGCAGTACTTC	CASSQDPTGEQYF
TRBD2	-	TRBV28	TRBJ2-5	TGTGCCAGCAGTTTAAGGATAGCGGGGGCCCAAGAGACCCAGTACTTC	CASSLRIAGAQETQYF
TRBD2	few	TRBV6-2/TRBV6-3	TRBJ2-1	TGTGCCAGCAGGGTCCAGCGGGGGGCCTATTACAATGAGCAGTTCTTC	CASRVQRGAYYNEQFF
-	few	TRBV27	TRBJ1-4	TGTGCCAGCAGTTTAGCCAGAAGCCATGAAAAACTGTTTTTT	CASSLARSHEKLFF
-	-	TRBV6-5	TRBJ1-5	TGTGCCAGCAGTTCCGTGGGGGGGAATCAGCCCCAGCATTTT	CASSSVGGNQPQHF
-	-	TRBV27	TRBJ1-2	TGTGCCAGCAGTTTCGGCAGCCTCTATGGCTACACCTTC	CASSFGSLYGYTF
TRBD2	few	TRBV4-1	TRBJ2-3	TGCGCCAGCAGCCAAGATGGCGGGGGGGCGGCAGATACGCAGTATTTT	CASSQDGGGAADTQYF
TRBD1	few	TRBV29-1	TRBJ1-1	TGCAGCGTAGGACAGGGGCCCATGAACACTGAAGCTTTCTTT	CSVGQGPMNTEAFF
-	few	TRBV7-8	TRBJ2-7	TGTGCCAGCAGCTTAGAATCGACCTACGAGCAGTACTTC	CASSLESTYEQYF
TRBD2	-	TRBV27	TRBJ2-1	TGTGCCAGCAGTTTATCTTTTGCTAGCGGGGGGGCCTACAATGAGCAGTTCTTC	CASSLSFASGGAYNEQFF
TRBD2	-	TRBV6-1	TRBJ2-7	TGTGCCAGCAGTGAAGTGGGAGGGGAGCAGTACTTC	CASSEVGGEQYF